This T cell receptor (beta chain) was obtained from a study of blood T cells in healthy people across ages. Per sample, at least 6 micrograms of total RNA were extracted. The CDR3 runs to 16 residues. With 4 bases removed from V and 2 bases from J, the gap between germline ends came to 16 bases. CDR1 is KGHDR and CDR2 is SFDVKD in the germline V gene. Primed by a sample-barcoded 5' primer and a J-beta primer mix, a second PCR proceeded for 7 to 11 cycles. The authors tagged each cDNA molecule using a template-switch adaptor with 12 random nucleotides. TCRdb re-called the 5' RACE reads through MiXCR, storing one row per CDR3 protein. Among about 670,000 distinct CDR3 sequences listed, roughly 43% were seen once.

The specimen sequenced was blood. The chain uses TRBV24-1 and TRBJ2-5, with D perhaps TRBD2 (6 bases). The clonotype was recovered from an elderly man in good health. The CDR3 DNA sequence: TGTGCCACCAGTGAAAGGACACGGGGGATGCAAGAGACCCAGTACTTC. It specifies CATSERTRGMQETQYF.